This entry concerns a single T cell receptor (beta chain). This sample was included in a study of blood T cell repertoires in COVID-19. Assay: immunoSEQ multiplex PCR; the TCRdb copy retains only in-frame clones and omits some. The table records 260,000 or so clones, approximately 84% of them present only once. The CDR3 loop spans 13 amino acids. The germline V gene encodes CDR1 SGHNT and CDR2 YYREEE (reference sequence). Deletions cut 3 bases from V and 8 bases from J, with 11 bases between. The sample comprised PBMCs or T cells enriched from blood (not recorded which). The rearrangement joins TRBV5-4 to TRBJ1-4; possibly TRBD1 for D (6 bases). This TCR derives from a man younger than 30 who had recovered from COVID-19. CDR3 residues: CASSWGTQEKLFF. In DNA form, the CDR3 reads TGTGCCAGCAGCTGGGGGACACAAGAAAAACTGTTTTTT.